This T cell receptor beta chain was sequenced during a study of T cell responses to AZD1222 COVID-19 vaccine. Study information: Both about-4-week and about-12-week second-dose recipients were combined. General observations from the study: Two AZD1222 doses significantly raised spike-specific TCR breadth and depth over controls. Along spike, vaccine-associated CD4 TCRs were found throughout, with dominance at 160-218 and 743-854. Donors skewed white British and female; clonal diversity was possibly underestimated.

Generated by immunoSEQ multiplex PCR, the TCRdb table keeps only in-frame clones and is missing some. This table holds over 120,000 clones, roughly 92% found once. V lost 8 bases to trimming and J lost 3 bases, with 14 bases between them. This CDR3 spans 14 amino acids. Germline V gene sequence: CDR1 SNHLY, CDR2 FYNNEI. In regard to this clone: Its antigen remains unidentified.

The TCR was taken from an adult in good health. The rearrangement joins TRBV2 to TRBJ1-3, with D possibly matching TRBD1 (5 bases). Sequenced here: peripheral blood, sampled on day 0 of AZD1222 vaccination. The DNA of the CDR3 is TGTGCCAGCGCCCATAGCGGGGGTGGAAACACCATATATTTT. This gives the protein CASAHSGGGNTIYF.